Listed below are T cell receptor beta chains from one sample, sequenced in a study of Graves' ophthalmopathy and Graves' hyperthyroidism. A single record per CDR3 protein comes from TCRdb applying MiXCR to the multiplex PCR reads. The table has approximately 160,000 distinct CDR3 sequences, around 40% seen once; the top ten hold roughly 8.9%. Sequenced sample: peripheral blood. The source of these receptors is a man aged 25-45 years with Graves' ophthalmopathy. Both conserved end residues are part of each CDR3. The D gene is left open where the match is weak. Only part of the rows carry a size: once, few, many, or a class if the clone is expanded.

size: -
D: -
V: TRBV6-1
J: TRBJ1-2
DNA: TGTGCCAGCAGTGAGGGCCACGACTATGGCTACACCTTC
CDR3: CASSEGHDYGYTF

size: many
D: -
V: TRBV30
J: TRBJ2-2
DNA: TGTGCCTGGAACCCATTGAAAACCGGGGAGCTGTTTTTT
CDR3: CAWNPLKTGELFF

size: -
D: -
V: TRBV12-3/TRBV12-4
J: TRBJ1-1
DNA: TGTGCCAGCAGTACCGAACTAAGGCCGGGTACTGAAGCTTTCTTT
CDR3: CASSTELRPGTEAFF

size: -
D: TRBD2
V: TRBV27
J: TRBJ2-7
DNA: TGTGCCAGCAGTCGTATCACCGGGACTAGCGGGAGTTACTACGAGCAGTACTTC
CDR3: CASSRITGTSGSYYEQYF

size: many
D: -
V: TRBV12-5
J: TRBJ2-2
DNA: TGTGCTAGTGGTTTGGTACTTGCGGGAAAAAGACCGAACACCGGGGAGCTGTTTTTT
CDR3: CASGLVLAGKRPNTGELFF

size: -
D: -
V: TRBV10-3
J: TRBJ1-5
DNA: TGTGCCATCAGTCGGGGACCGGAACAGCCCCAGCATTTT
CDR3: CAISRGPEQPQHF

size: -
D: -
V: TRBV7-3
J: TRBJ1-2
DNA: TGTGCCAGCAGCCAAAGGACCGACTATGGCTACACCTTC
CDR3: CASSQRTDYGYTF

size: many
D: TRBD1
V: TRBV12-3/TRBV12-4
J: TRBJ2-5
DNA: TGTGCCAGCAGTTTAGGAGGGGGCTCTTCTGAGACCCAGTACTTC
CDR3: CASSLGGGSSETQYF

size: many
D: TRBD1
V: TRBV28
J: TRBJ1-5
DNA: TGTGCCAGCAGTCGAGGACAGGGAGGGGATCAGCCCCAGCATTTT
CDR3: CASSRGQGGDQPQHF

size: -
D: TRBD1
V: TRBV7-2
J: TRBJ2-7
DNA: TGTGCCAGCAGTATAGGGGGACAGGGGCTCTACGAGCAGTACTTC
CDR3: CASSIGGQGLYEQYF

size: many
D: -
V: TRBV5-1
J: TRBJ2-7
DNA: TGCGCCAGCAGCTTGGCCGCAGGGTCGGCATCCTACGAGCAGTACTTC
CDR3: CASSLAAGSASYEQYF